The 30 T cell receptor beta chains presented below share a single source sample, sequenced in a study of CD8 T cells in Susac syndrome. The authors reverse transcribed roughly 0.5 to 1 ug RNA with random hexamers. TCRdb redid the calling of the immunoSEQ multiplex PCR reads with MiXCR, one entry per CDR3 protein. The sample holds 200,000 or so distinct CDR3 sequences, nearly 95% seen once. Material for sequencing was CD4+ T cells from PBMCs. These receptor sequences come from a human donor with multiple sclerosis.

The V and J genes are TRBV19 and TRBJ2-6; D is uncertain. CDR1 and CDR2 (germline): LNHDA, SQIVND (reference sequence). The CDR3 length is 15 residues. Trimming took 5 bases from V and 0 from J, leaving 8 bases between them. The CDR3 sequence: CASSDRPSGANVLTF. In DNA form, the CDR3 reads TGTGCCAGTAGTGATAGGCCCTCTGGGGCCAACGTCCTGACTTTC.

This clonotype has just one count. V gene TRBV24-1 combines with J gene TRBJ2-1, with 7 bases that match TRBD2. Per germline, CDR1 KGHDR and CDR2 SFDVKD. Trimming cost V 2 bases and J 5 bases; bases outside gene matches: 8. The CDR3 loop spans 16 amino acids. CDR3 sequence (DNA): TGTGCCACCAGTGATTGGGGAGGGAGGAACGACAATGAGCAGTTCTTC. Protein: CATSDWGGRNDNEQFF.

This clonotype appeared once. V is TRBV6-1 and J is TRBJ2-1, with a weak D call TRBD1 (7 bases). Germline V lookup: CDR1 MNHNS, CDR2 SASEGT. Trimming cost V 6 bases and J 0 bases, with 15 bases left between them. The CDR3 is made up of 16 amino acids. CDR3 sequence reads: CASSFSGGYSYNEQFF. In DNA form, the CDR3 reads TGTGCCAGCAGCTTTTCAGGGGGGTACTCCTACAATGAGCAGTTCTTC.

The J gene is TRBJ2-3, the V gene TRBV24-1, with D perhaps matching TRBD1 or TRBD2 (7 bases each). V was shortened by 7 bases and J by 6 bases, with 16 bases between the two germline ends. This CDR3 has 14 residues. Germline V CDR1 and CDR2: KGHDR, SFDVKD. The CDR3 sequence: CATRQGRDTDTQYF. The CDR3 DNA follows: TGTGCCACCAGACAGGGGAGGGATACGGATACGCAGTATTTT.

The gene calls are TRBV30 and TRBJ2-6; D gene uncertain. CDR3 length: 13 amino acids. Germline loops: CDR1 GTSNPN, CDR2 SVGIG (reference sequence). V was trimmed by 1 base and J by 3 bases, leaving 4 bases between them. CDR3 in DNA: TGTGCCTGGAGTGAAGGTGGGGCCAACGTCCTGACTTTC. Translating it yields CAWSEGGANVLTF.

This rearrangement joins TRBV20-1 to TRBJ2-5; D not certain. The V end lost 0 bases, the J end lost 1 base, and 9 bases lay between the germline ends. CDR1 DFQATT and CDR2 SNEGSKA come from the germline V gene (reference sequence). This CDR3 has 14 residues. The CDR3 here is CSAREASSQETQYF. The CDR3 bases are TGCAGTGCTAGAGAGGCCAGCAGCCAAGAGACCCAGTACTTC.

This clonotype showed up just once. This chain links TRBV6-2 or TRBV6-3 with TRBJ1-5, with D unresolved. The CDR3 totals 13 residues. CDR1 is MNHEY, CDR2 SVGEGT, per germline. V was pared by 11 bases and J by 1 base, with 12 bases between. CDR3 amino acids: CAGGRESNQPQHF. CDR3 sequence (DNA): TGTGCCGGAGGACGGGAAAGCAATCAGCCCCAGCATTTT.

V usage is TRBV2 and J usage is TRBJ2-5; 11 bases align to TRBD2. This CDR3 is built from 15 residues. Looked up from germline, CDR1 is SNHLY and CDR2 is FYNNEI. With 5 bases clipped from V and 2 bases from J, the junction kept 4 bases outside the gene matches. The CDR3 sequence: CASSPLAGVQETQYF. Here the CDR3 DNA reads TGTGCCAGCAGTCCACTAGCGGGAGTGCAAGAGACCCAGTACTTC. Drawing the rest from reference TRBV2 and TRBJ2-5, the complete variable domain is EPEVTQTPSHQVTQMGQEVILRCVPISNHLYFYWYRQILGQKVEFLVSFYNNEISEKSEIFDDQFSVERPDGSNFTLKIRSTKLEDSAMYFCASSPLAGVQETQYFGPGTRLLVL.

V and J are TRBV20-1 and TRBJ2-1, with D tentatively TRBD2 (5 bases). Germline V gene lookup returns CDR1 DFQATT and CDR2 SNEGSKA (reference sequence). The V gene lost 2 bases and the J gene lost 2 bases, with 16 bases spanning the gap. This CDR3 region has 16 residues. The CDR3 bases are TGCAGTGCTAGAAAAGGGCTAGCCCCCACCTACAATGAGCAGTTCTTC. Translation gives CSARKGLAPTYNEQFF.

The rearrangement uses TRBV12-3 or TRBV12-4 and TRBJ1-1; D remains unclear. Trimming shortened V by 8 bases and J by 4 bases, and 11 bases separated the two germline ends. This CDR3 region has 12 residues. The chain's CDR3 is CASRRVSTEAFF. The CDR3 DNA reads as TGTGCCAGCCGAAGGGTTAGCACTGAAGCTTTCTTT.

The CDR3 nucleotides read TGTGCCAGTAGTTGGGTGGGCCCAGAAGAGACCCAGTACTTC. Amino acids: CASSWVGPEETQYF. The V gene is TRBV19, the J gene TRBJ2-5; D is unclear. Looked up from germline, CDR1 is LNHDA and CDR2 is SQIVND (reference sequence). This CDR3 region has 14 residues. Trimming removed 5 bases at V and 3 bases at J, with 13 bases between.

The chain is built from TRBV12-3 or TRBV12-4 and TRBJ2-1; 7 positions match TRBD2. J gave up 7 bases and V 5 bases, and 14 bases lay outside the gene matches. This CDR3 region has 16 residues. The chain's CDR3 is CASSGPWGEGRNEQFF. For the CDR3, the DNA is TGTGCCAGCAGTGGCCCCTGGGGGGAGGGCCGAAATGAGCAGTTCTTC.

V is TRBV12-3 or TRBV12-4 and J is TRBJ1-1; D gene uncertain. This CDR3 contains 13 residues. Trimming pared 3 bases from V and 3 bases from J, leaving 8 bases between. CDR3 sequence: CASSFRFDTEAFF. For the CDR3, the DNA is TGTGCCAGCAGTTTCAGGTTTGACACTGAAGCTTTCTTT.

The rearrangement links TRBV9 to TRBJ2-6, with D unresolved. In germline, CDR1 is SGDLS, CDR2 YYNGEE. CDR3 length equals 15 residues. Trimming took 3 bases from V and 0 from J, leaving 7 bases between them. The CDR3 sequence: CASSAVGSGANVLTF. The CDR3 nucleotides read TGTGCCAGCAGCGCCGTGGGCTCTGGGGCCAACGTCCTGACTTTC.

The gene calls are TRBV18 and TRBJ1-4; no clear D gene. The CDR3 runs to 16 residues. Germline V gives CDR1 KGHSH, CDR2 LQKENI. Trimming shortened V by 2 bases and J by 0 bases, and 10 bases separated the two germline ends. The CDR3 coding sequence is TGTGCCAGCTCACCAGGGCTGATTTCAACTAATGAAAAACTGTTTTTT. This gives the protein CASSPGLISTNEKLFF.

The CDR3 nucleotides read TGTGCCAGCAGTGAACATCCCCCGGGAACCCAGTACTTC. Translation gives CASSEHPPGTQYF. The gene calls are TRBV2 and TRBJ2-5; tentative D call: TRBD2 (5 bases). The CDR3 is 13 residues long. V was clipped by 2 bases and J by 8 bases, with 12 bases between them. Germline CDR1 SNHLY, CDR2 FYNNEI. Filled out from reference TRBV2 and TRBJ2-5, the complete variable domain reads EPEVTQTPSHQVTQMGQEVILRCVPISNHLYFYWYRQILGQKVEFLVSFYNNEISEKSEIFDDQFSVERPDGSNFTLKIRSTKLEDSAMYFCASSEHPPGTQYFGPGTRLLVL.

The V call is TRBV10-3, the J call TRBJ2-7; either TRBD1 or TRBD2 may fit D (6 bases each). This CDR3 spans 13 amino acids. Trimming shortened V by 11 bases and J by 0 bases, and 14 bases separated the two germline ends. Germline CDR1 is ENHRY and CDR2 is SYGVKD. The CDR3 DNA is TGTGCCTCCGGGGGCGGGTCCTCCTACGAGCAGTACTTC. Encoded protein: CASGGGSSYEQYF.

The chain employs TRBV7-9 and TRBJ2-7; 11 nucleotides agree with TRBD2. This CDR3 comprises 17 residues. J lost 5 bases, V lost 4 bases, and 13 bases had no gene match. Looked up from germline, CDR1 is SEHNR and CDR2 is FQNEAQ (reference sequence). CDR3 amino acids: CASSYDRLAGTRDEQYF. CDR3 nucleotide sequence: TGTGCCAGCAGCTACGACCGACTAGCGGGAACTCGTGACGAGCAGTACTTC. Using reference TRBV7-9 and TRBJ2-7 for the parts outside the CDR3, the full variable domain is DTGVSQNPRHKITKRGQNVTFRCDPISEHNRLYWYRQTLGQGPEFLTYFQNEAQLEKSRLLSDRFSAERPKGSFSTLEIQRTEQGDSAMYLCASSYDRLAGTRDEQYFGPGTRLTVT.

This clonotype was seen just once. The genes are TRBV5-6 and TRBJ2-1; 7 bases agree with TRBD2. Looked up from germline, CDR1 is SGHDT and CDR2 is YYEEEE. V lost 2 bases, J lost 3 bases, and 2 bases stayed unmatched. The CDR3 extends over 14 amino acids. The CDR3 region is CASSFGLGYNEQFF. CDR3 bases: TGTGCCAGCAGCTTTGGACTAGGCTACAATGAGCAGTTCTTC.

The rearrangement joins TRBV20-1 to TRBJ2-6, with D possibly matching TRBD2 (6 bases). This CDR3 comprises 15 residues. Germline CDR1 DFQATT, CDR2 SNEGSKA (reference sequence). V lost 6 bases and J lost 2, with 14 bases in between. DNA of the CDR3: TGCAGTGCCCCCCACGGGGGAACTGGGGCCAACGTCCTGACTTTC. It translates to CSAPHGGTGANVLTF.

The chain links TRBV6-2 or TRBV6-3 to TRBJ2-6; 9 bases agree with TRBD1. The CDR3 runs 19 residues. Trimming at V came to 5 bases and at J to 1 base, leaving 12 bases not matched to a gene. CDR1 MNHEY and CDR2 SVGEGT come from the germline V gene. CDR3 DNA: TGTGCCAGCAGTCATCCGGGACAGGGACCCAGATCTGGGGCCAACGTCCTGACTTTC. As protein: CASSHPGQGPRSGANVLTF.

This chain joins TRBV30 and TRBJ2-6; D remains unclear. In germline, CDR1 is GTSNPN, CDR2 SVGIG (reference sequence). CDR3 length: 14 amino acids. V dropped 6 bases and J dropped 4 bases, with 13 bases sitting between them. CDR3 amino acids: CACRPGSGANVLTF. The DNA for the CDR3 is TGTGCCTGCAGACCCGGTTCAGGGGCCAACGTCCTGACTTTC. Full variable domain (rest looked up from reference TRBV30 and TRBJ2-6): SQTIHQWPATLVQPVGSPLSLECTVEGTSNPNLYWYRQAAGRGLQLLFYSVGIGQISSEVPQNLSASRPQDRQFILSSKKLLLSDSGFYLCACRPGSGANVLTFGAGSRLTVL.

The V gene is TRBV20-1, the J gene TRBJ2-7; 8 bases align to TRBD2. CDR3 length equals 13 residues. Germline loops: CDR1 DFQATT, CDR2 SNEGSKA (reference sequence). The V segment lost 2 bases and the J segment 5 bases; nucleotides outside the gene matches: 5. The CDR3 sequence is CSARPGGANEQYF. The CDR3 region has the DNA TGCAGTGCTAGACCCGGGGGGGCTAACGAGCAGTACTTC.

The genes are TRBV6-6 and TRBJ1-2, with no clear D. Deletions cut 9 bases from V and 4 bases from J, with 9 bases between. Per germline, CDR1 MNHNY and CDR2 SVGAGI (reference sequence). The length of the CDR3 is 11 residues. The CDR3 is CASGAGYGYTF. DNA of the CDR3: TGTGCCAGTGGAGCGGGCTATGGCTACACCTTC.

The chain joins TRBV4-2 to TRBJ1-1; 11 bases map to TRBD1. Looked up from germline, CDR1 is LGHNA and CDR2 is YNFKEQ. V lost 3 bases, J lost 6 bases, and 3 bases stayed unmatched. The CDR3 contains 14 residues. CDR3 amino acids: CASSQMDRGPEAFF. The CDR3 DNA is TGTGCCAGCAGCCAGATGGACAGGGGGCCTGAAGCTTTCTTT.

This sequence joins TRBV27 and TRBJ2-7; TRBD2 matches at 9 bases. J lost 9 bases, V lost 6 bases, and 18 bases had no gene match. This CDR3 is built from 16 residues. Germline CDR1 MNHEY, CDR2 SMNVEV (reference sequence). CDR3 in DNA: TGTGCCAGCAGCCTCGACGGGTCTAGCGGGAAAAGGGTGCAGTACTTC. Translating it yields CASSLDGSSGKRVQYF.

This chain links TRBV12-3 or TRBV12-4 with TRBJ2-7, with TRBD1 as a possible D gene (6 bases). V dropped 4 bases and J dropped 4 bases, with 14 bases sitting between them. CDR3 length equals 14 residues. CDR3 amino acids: CASSSAAGQYEQYF. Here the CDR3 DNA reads TGTGCCAGCAGTTCCGCCGCCGGACAGTACGAGCAGTACTTC.

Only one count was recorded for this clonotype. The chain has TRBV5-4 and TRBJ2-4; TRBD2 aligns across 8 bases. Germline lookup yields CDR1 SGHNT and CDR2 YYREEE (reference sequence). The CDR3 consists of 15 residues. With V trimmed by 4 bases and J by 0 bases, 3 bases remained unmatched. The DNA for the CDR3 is TGTGCCAGCAGCCGGGGGGGTTTAGCCAAAAACATTCAGTACTTC. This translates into CASSRGGLAKNIQYF.

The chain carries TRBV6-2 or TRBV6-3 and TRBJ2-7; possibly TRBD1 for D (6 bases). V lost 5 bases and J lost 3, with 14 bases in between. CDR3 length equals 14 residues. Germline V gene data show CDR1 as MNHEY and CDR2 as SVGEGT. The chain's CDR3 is CASSQRQDSYEQYF. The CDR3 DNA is TGTGCCAGCAGTCAGCGACAGGACAGCTACGAGCAGTACTTC.

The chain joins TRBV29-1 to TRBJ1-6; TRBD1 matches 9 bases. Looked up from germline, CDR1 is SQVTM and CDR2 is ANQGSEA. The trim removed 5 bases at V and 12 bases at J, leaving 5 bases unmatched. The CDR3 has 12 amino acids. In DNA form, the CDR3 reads TGCAGCGTTTCAACAGGGGGCGAACCCCTCCACTTT. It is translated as CSVSTGGEPLHF.